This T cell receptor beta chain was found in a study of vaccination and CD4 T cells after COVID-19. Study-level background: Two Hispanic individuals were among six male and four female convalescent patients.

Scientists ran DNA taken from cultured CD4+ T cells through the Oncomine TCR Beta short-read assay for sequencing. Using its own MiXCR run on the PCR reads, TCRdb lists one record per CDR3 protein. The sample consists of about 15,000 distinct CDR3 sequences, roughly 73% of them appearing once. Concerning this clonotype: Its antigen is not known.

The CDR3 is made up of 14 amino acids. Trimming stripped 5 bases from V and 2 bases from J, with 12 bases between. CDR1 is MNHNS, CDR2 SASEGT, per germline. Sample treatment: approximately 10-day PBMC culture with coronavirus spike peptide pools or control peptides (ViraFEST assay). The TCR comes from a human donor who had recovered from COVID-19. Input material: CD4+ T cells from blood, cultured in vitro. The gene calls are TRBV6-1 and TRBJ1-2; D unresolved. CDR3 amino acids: CASSQQSANYGYTF. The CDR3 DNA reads TGTGCCAGCAGTCAACAGTCGGCCAACTATGGCTACACCTTC.